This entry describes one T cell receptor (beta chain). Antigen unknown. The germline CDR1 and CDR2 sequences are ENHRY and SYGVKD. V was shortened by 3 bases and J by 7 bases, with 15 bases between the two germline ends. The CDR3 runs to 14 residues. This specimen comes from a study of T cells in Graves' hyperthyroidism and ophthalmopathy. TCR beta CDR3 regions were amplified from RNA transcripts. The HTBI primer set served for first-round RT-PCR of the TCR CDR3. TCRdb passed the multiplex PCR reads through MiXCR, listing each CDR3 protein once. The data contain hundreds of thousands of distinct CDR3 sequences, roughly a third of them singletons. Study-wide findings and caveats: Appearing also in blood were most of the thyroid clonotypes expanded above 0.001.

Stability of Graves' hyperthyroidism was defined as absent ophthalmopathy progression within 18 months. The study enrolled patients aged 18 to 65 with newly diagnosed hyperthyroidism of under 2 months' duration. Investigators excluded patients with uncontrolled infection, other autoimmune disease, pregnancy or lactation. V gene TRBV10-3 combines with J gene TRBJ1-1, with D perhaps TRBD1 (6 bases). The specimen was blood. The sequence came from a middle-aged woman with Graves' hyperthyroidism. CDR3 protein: CAISDGGGSGEAFF. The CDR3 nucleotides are TGTGCCATCAGTGACGGAGGGGGGTCCGGTGAAGCTTTCTTT.